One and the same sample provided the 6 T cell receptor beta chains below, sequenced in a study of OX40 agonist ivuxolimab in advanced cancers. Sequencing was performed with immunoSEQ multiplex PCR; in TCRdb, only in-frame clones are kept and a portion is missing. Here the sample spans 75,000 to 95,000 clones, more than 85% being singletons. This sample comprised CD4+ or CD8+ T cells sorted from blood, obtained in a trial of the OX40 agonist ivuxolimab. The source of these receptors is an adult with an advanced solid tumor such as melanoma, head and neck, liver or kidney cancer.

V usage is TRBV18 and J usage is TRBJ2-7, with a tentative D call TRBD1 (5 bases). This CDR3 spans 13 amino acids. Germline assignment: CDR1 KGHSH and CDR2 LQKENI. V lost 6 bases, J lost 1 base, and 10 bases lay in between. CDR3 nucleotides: TGTGCCAGCTCTGAGCAGGGATCCTACGAGCAGTACTTC. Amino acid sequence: CASSEQGSYEQYF.

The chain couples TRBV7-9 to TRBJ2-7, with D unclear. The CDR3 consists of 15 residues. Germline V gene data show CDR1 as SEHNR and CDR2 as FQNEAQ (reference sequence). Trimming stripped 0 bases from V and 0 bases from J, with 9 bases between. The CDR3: CASSLAGSSSYEQYF. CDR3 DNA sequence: TGTGCCAGCAGCTTAGCGGGCAGTAGCTCCTACGAGCAGTACTTC.

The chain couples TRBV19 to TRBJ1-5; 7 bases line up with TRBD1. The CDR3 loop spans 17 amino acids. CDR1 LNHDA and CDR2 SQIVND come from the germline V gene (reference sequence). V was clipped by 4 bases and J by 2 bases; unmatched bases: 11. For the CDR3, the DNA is TGTGCCAGTAGTACCCAACCCGACAGGGTTGGCAATCAGCCCCAGCATTTT. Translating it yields CASSTQPDRVGNQPQHF.

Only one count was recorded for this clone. CDR3 sequence reads: CASSYSRPPLGEQYF. Written as DNA, the CDR3 is TGTGCCAGCAGTTACTCCCGACCTCCATTGGGCGAGCAGTACTTC. The J gene is TRBJ2-7, the V gene TRBV6-6; D ambiguous. With 0 bases removed from V and 6 bases from J, the gap between germline ends came to 15 bases. CDR1 MNHNY and CDR2 SVGAGI come from the germline V gene (reference sequence). This CDR3 region has 15 residues.

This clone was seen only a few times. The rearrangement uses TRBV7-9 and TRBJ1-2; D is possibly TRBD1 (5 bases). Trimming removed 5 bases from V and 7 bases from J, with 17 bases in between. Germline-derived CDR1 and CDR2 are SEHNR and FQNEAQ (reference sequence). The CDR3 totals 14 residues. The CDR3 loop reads CASSPDSSRRGYTF. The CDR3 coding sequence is TGTGCCAGCAGCCCCGACAGCTCCCGCCGTGGCTACACCTTC.

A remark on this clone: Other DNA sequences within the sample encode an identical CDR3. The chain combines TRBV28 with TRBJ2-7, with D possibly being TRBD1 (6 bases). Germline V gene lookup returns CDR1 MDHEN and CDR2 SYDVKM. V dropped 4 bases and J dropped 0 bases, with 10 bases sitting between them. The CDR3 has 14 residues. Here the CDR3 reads CASSSTGSSYEQYF. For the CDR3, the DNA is TGTGCCAGCAGTTCGACAGGCAGCTCCTACGAGCAGTACTTC.